This is a list of T cell receptor beta chains from one sample in a study of blood T cells in healthy people across ages. TCRdb re-derived calls from the 5' RACE reads in MiXCR, one entry per CDR3 protein. The data contain roughly 800,000 distinct CDR3 sequences, approximately 25% of them singletons. Another study also made use of these data, one on T cells of mothers and their children.

Sequenced: blood. Receptors originate from a boy aged 5-17 years in good health. CDR3s include the opening cysteine and the closing phenylalanine or tryptophan. Each record gives: J gene, V gene, D gene, clone size, CDR3 DNA, CDR3 protein. D genes are given only for firm matches. Where a row states a size, it is once, few, many or the class of an expanded clone; other rows omit it.

>TRBJ2-7|TRBV9|.|few
TGTGCCAGCAGCGTAGGAGAATCCTACGAGCAGTACTTC
CASSVGESYEQYF
>TRBJ2-2|TRBV3-1|TRBD1|once
TGTGCCAGCAGCCAACCAACCTGGACAGGGAACACCGGGGAGCTGTTTTTT
CASSQPTWTGNTGELFF
>TRBJ2-7|TRBV5-1|.|.
TGCGCCAGCAGAGGGGCCCGTTACGAGCAGTACTTC
CASRGARYEQYF
>TRBJ2-5|TRBV25-1|TRBD1|.
TGTGCCAGCAGTGAATATCCCGGGACAGGGTACCAAGAGACCCAGTACTTC
CASSEYPGTGYQETQYF
>TRBJ1-4|TRBV4-3|.|few
TGCGCCAGCAGCCAAGATAAGGGGACACTCGAAAAACTGTTTTTT
CASSQDKGTLEKLFF
>TRBJ2-5|TRBV12-3/TRBV12-4|TRBD1|few
TGTGCCAGCACCTTGTGGACAGGCACCGAGACCCAGTACTTC
CASTLWTGTETQYF
>TRBJ2-6|TRBV6-2/TRBV6-3|.|.
TGTGCCAGCAGTTACGGCAACTCTGGGGCCAACGTCCTGACTTTC
CASSYGNSGANVLTF
>TRBJ2-5|TRBV6-5|.|.
TGTGCCAGCAGGAGATCAGAGACCCAGTACTTC
CASRRSETQYF
>TRBJ2-5|TRBV5-4|.|.
TGTGCCAGCAGCTTGTATCGGGTTGAAGAGACCCAGTACTTC
CASSLYRVEETQYF
>TRBJ2-5|TRBV20-1|TRBD2|.
TGCAGTGCTAGCAAATTGGAAATCCAGCGGGAGGTTGGGGTCGTAGAGACCCAGTACTTC
CSASKLEIQREVGVVETQYF
>TRBJ2-1|TRBV14|.|.
TGTGCCAGCAGCCAAGATCACGGGGTATGGCAGTTCTTC
CASSQDHGVWQFF
>TRBJ2-1|TRBV12-3/TRBV12-4|TRBD2|.
TGTGCCAGCAGTTTCTCCAGCGGGAGGGCCGGAGGCAATGAGCAGTTCTTC
CASSFSSGRAGGNEQFF
>TRBJ2-5|TRBV3-1|TRBD2|.
TGTGCCAGCAGCCAAAGACTGACTAGCTGGGAGACCCAGTACTTC
CASSQRLTSWETQYF
>TRBJ2-6|TRBV11-3|TRBD1|.
TGTGCCAGCAGCCCCCGACCCCGGACAGGGGGCTATGGTGGGGCCAACGTCCTGACTTTC
CASSPRPRTGGYGGANVLTF
>TRBJ2-1|TRBV6-2/TRBV6-3|TRBD2|many
TGTGCCAGCAAGGGACTAGCGGGACCGTACAATGAGCAGTTCTTC
CASKGLAGPYNEQFF